This T cell receptor (beta chain) was recorded in a study of CD8+ T cells in alopecia areata. Turning to the study itself: Each day, treated patients took oral tofacitinib twice, at 5 to 10 mg per dose.

Reverse transcription of extracted RNA yielded cDNA, which provided the sequencing template. Produced via immunoSEQ multiplex PCR; TCRdb's table is partial and in-frame only. Altogether approximately 160,000 clones are present, around 59% being singletons, with the ten largest covering 11% to 15%. The germline V and J ends were trimmed by 3 bases and 1 base, with 6 bases remaining between them. The germline CDR1 and CDR2 sequences are KGHSH and LQKENI. The CDR3 is 13 amino acids. Sample treatment: oral pan-JAK inhibitor, 5-10 mg twice daily. The study team obtained lesional scalp punch biopsies and peripheral blood from alopecia areata patients. Points on this clone: No antigen is known for it.

Regarding the study as a whole: Many expanded lesional clones persisted in scalp and blood during tofacitinib.

The TCR was taken from a human donor with alopecia areata. Sample: CD4+ T cells sorted from blood, taken at week 24, from a patient treated with tofacitinib. The chain combines TRBV18 with TRBJ1-1; D not certain. The CDR3 DNA is TGTGCCAGCTCACCGGGCCGGAACACTGAAGCTTTCTTT. This codes for CASSPGRNTEAFF.